This T cell receptor beta chain appears in the sequencing data of a study of T cells in localized non-small cell lung cancer. The CDR3 is 16 residues long. The germline V gene encodes CDR1 SGHKS and CDR2 YYEKEE (reference sequence). Trimming pared 3 bases from V and 0 bases from J, leaving 13 bases between. Findings and caveats of the study: Without multi-region sequencing, intratumor heterogeneity could not be excluded.

Assay: immunoSEQ multiplex PCR; the TCRdb copy retains only in-frame clones and omits some. This sample has 15,000 to 25,000 clones, with about 88% found just once. Notes on this clone: Its antigen is as yet unknown.

The chain combines TRBV5-5 with TRBJ1-3; TRBD1 might be the D (6 bases). The clonotype comes from a man aged 40-75 years with stage I lung adenocarcinoma. Sequencing used peripheral blood, obtained before any cancer treatment. This chain's CDR3 is CASSSRDTASGNTIYF. Written as DNA, the CDR3 is TGTGCCAGCAGCTCACGGGACACCGCCTCTGGAAACACCATATATTTT. Full variable domain (missing parts from reference TRBV5-5 and TRBJ1-3): DAGVTQSPTHLIKTRGQQVTLRCSPISGHKSVSWYQQVLGQGPQFIFQYYEKEERGRGNFPDRFSARQFPNYSSELNVNALLLGDSALYLCASSSRDTASGNTIYFGEGSWLTVV.